This T cell receptor beta chain is from a study of CD4 and CD8 cells across lung adenocarcinoma regions. TCRdb re-derived calls from the PCR reads in MiXCR, one entry per CDR3 protein. The data contain just over 20,000 distinct CDR3 sequences, around half of them singletons. Samples came from patients with localized non-small cell lung adenocarcinoma. This CDR3 is 17 amino acids long. The germline V gene has CDR1 MNHEY and CDR2 SMNVEV (reference sequence). Material: CD8+ T cells from the center of a lung tumor. V usage is TRBV27 and J usage is TRBJ2-5; D may match TRBD1 or TRBD2 (5 bases each). The DNA matches TRBJ2-3 better at its end, which makes the J call doubtful. The TCR sequence derives from a female donor with lung adenocarcinoma. The CD4 and CD8 labels of this study may be unreliable. This chain's CDR3 is CASSPQIRGRGAETQYF. The CDR3 region has the DNA TGTGCCAGCAGTCCCCAAATACGGGGCCGTGGCGCAGAGACCCAGTATTTT.